This T cell receptor (beta chain) appears in the sequencing data of a study of blood T cell repertoires in COVID-19. Authors' processing steps: From reference gene primer amplification, estimates of nucleated cell counts were derived. TCRdb's table, derived via immunoSEQ multiplex PCR, lists solely in-frame clones and lacks some. Clone size and V and J calls were adopted from that table, with D and trimming inferred from the DNA. The profile shows roughly 150,000 clones, under 90% of them singletons. This CDR3 has 17 residues. CDR1 LGHDT and CDR2 YNNKEL come from the germline V gene (reference sequence). V trimming: 4 bases; J trimming: 11 bases; junction bases outside the gene matches: 19.

V is TRBV3-1 (or the pseudogene TRBV3-2) and J is TRBJ1-1, with 10 nucleotides matching TRBD1. Sequencing input: peripheral blood. This receptor was obtained from a human donor in a cohort sampled during active COVID-19. The CDR3 DNA reads TGTGCCAGCAGCCCAGGACCGGGACAGGGGCCAAATTCGAGGGCTTTCTTT. Its protein is CASSPGPGQGPNSRAFF.